This T cell receptor (beta chain) was recorded in a study of T cell changes during pregnancy in multiple sclerosis. TCRdb's table, derived via immunoSEQ multiplex PCR, lists solely in-frame clones and lacks some. The data contain roughly 61,000 clones, 90% to 95% of them singletons. The sample consisted of CD8+ T cells from peripheral blood mononuclear cells, taken after pregnancy. The receptor comes from a female donor with multiple sclerosis, enrolled in a pregnancy study.

CDR3 region: CASTSQRSSYNEQFF. The DNA of the CDR3 is TGTGCCAGCACTTCTCAGCGGAGCTCCTACAATGAGCAGTTCTTC. The gene calls are TRBV7-9 and TRBJ2-1; D possibly corresponds to TRBD2 (5 bases). Trimming removed 7 bases at V and 0 bases at J, with 13 bases between. The CDR3 consists of 15 residues. CDR1 SEHNR and CDR2 FQNEAQ come from the germline V gene (reference sequence). Filled out from reference TRBV7-9 and TRBJ2-1, the complete variable domain reads DTGVSQNPRHKITKRGQNVTFRCDPISEHNRLYWYRQTLGQGPEFLTYFQNEAQLEKSRLLSDRFSAERPKGSFSTLEIQRTEQGDSAMYLCASTSQRSSYNEQFFGPGTRLTVL.